This T cell receptor beta chain was found in a study of regulatory T cells in long-lasting Graves disease. The CDR3 is 14 amino acids. Germline assignment: CDR1 SQVTM and CDR2 ANQGSEA. V was clipped by 5 bases and J by 10 bases; unmatched bases: 14. CDR3-region Arm-PCR and iRepertoire HTBI primers produced the TCR beta libraries. TCRdb ran MiXCR on the multiplex PCR reads and lists one entry per CDR3 protein. The repertoire includes 500,000 to 700,000 distinct CDR3 sequences, about 16% of them detected once, and 15% to 20% sits in the top ten. Sample time point: newly diagnosed GD, antithyroid drugs for less than 3 months. With RNA extracted from PBMCs as input, the TCR library was made. These sequences were also reported in another study, on T cells in Graves' hyperthyroidism and ophthalmopathy. This second report adds: Separation of ophthalmopathy from stable hyperthyroidism was achieved by a 13 V-J model.

This sequence joins TRBV29-1 and TRBJ2-1; 7 bases match TRBD2. The clonotype comes from a woman in her thirties with Graves disease. Sequencing used peripheral blood mononuclear cells (PBMCs), obtained at new diagnosis, from a patient treated with antithyroid drugs. The CDR3 spells CSVKVGGGGGEQFF. DNA of the CDR3: TGCAGCGTTAAAGTGGGGGGGGGAGGAGGGGAGCAGTTCTTC.